These T cell receptor beta chains were read from a single sample in a study of post-analysis software for immune sequencing data. Using its own MiXCR run on the PCR reads, TCRdb lists one record per CDR3 protein. The sample lists approximately 260,000 distinct CDR3 sequences; 35% to 40% were seen once. What was sequenced was blood. These receptors came from a girl between 5 and 17 years old with multiple sclerosis. CDR3s include the opening cysteine and the closing phenylalanine or tryptophan. The order of the fields is clone size, CDR3 length, D gene, V gene, J gene, CDR3 DNA, CDR3 protein. A D gene is named only where the DNA matches it firmly. Clone size is given for some rows only: seen once, a few or many times, or a class if the clone is expanded.

abundance: many; len: 13; d_gene: TRBD2; v_gene: TRBV20-1; j_gene: TRBJ2-1; CDR3nt: TGCAGTGGTGATAGCGGGGGGGCCAATGAGCAGTTCTTC; CDR3aa: CSGDSGGANEQFF
abundance: .; len: 12; d_gene: TRBD1; v_gene: TRBV29-1; j_gene: TRBJ1-2; CDR3nt: TGCAGCGGCTCGGACAGGGCCTATGGCTACACCTTC; CDR3aa: CSGSDRAYGYTF
abundance: many; len: 16; d_gene: TRBD2; v_gene: TRBV24-1; j_gene: TRBJ2-1; CDR3nt: TGTGCCGCCAGTGTGGCGGGGGGACCGTCCTACAATGAGCAGTTCTTC; CDR3aa: CAASVAGGPSYNEQFF
abundance: .; len: 14; d_gene: .; v_gene: TRBV20-1; j_gene: TRBJ2-3; CDR3nt: TGCAGTGCTAGAGATCGAGCGCGTTGGGATACGCAGTATTTT; CDR3aa: CSARDRARWDTQYF
abundance: .; len: 14; d_gene: TRBD1; v_gene: TRBV5-1; j_gene: TRBJ2-7; CDR3nt: TGCGCCAGCAGCTTGGCGACAGGGCTCTACGAGCAGTACTTC; CDR3aa: CASSLATGLYEQYF
abundance: .; len: 16; d_gene: TRBD2; v_gene: TRBV20-1; j_gene: TRBJ2-5; CDR3nt: TGCAGTGCTAGAGTAGTGGGAGGGCTCGGGCGAGAGACCCAGTACTTC; CDR3aa: CSARVVGGLGRETQYF
abundance: .; len: 13; d_gene: .; v_gene: TRBV12-3/TRBV12-4; j_gene: TRBJ1-1; CDR3nt: TGTGCCAGCAGACTACAGGGTCGGACTGAAGCTTTCTTT; CDR3aa: CASRLQGRTEAFF
abundance: many; len: 15; d_gene: .; v_gene: TRBV4-1; j_gene: TRBJ2-5; CDR3nt: TGCGCCAGCAGCCGTGAGGGAGGCAGGCAAGAGACCCAGTACTTC; CDR3aa: CASSREGGRQETQYF
abundance: .; len: 16; d_gene: TRBD2; v_gene: TRBV4-3; j_gene: TRBJ2-3; CDR3nt: TGCGCCAGCAGCCAAGACCTAGCGGGAACCACAGATACGCAGTATTTT; CDR3aa: CASSQDLAGTTDTQYF
abundance: many; len: 13; d_gene: .; v_gene: TRBV6-6; j_gene: TRBJ2-5; CDR3nt: TGTGCCAGCAGTTCGGCGCAAGTAGCAATGCAGTACTTC; CDR3aa: CASSSAQVAMQYF
abundance: few; len: 14; d_gene: TRBD1; v_gene: TRBV5-1; j_gene: TRBJ1-6; CDR3nt: TGCGCCAGCAGCCAGACAGGGGACCATTCACCCCTCCACTTT; CDR3aa: CASSQTGDHSPLHF
abundance: .; len: 13; d_gene: .; v_gene: TRBV18; j_gene: TRBJ2-5; CDR3nt: TGTGCCAGCTCACGGGGTCAACAAGAGACCCAGTACTTC; CDR3aa: CASSRGQQETQYF
abundance: few; len: 16; d_gene: .; v_gene: TRBV7-9; j_gene: TRBJ1-2; CDR3nt: TGTGCCAGCAGTCAGGCAGGCTCCGGACAGCTGTATGGCTACACCTTC; CDR3aa: CASSQAGSGQLYGYTF
abundance: many; len: 13; d_gene: TRBD1; v_gene: TRBV20-1; j_gene: TRBJ1-1; CDR3nt: TGCAGTGCTCCGGACAGGCTTGGCACTGAAGCTTTCTTT; CDR3aa: CSAPDRLGTEAFF
abundance: .; len: 14; d_gene: .; v_gene: TRBV27; j_gene: TRBJ2-1; CDR3nt: TGTGCCAGCAGCAAGACGGACTTGTACAATGAGCAGTTCTTC; CDR3aa: CASSKTDLYNEQFF
abundance: many; len: 13; d_gene: .; v_gene: TRBV20-1; j_gene: TRBJ1-2; CDR3nt: TGCAGTGCTAGCGGCAGGGCCAACTATGGCTACACCTTC; CDR3aa: CSASGRANYGYTF
abundance: .; len: 14; d_gene: .; v_gene: TRBV4-1; j_gene: TRBJ1-4; CDR3nt: TGCGCCAGCAGCCCACAAGGTTCAACTGAAAAACTGTTTTTT; CDR3aa: CASSPQGSTEKLFF
abundance: few; len: 17; d_gene: .; v_gene: TRBV27; j_gene: TRBJ2-7; CDR3nt: TGTGCCAGCAGTTTATCGAGGGCAGGTCGCTCCTACAATGAGCAGTACTTC; CDR3aa: CASSLSRAGRSYNEQYF
abundance: .; len: 14; d_gene: TRBD2; v_gene: TRBV20-1; j_gene: TRBJ2-1; CDR3nt: TGCAGTGCTAGTCCCCTAGCGGGAGGGGGCCGGCAGTTCTTC; CDR3aa: CSASPLAGGGRQFF
abundance: many; len: 13; d_gene: .; v_gene: TRBV7-9; j_gene: TRBJ2-5; CDR3nt: TGTGCCAGCAGCACGGGACTCCGGGAGACCCAGTACTTC; CDR3aa: CASSTGLRETQYF
abundance: .; len: 17; d_gene: .; v_gene: TRBV5-1; j_gene: TRBJ2-6; CDR3nt: TGCGCCAGCACATGGAAGTTTTCGGGATCCGGGGCCAACGTCCTGACTTTC; CDR3aa: CASTWKFSGSGANVLTF
abundance: .; len: 15; d_gene: TRBD1; v_gene: TRBV7-2; j_gene: TRBJ1-5; CDR3nt: TGTGCCAGCAGCTTACGAGGGACAGGAGACGAGCCCCAGCATTTT; CDR3aa: CASSLRGTGDEPQHF
abundance: many; len: 18; d_gene: TRBD2; v_gene: TRBV2; j_gene: TRBJ2-1; CDR3nt: TGTGCCAGCAGTGGACGTATCGGGACTAGAAAGGGCTACAATGAGCAGTTCTTC; CDR3aa: CASSGRIGTRKGYNEQFF
abundance: few; len: 17; d_gene: .; v_gene: TRBV9; j_gene: TRBJ2-1; CDR3nt: TGTGCCAGCAGCGTAGACCTCTGGTCCCGTGGACCTTTAGAGCAGTTCTTC; CDR3aa: CASSVDLWSRGPLEQFF
abundance: few; len: 12; d_gene: .; v_gene: TRBV7-2; j_gene: TRBJ2-5; CDR3nt: TGTGCCAGCAGCTTATACGGAGAGACCCAGTACTTC; CDR3aa: CASSLYGETQYF
abundance: .; len: 14; d_gene: TRBD2; v_gene: TRBV3-1; j_gene: TRBJ2-5; CDR3nt: TGTGCCAGCAGCCAATCAAGCGGGGGGAAGACCCAGTACTTC; CDR3aa: CASSQSSGGKTQYF
abundance: few; len: 15; d_gene: .; v_gene: TRBV20-1; j_gene: TRBJ2-1; CDR3nt: TGCAGTGCTAGAGTATTCGGCAGGGGCCCCCCTGAGCAGTTCTTC; CDR3aa: CSARVFGRGPPEQFF
abundance: many; len: 19; d_gene: .; v_gene: TRBV7-8; j_gene: TRBJ2-1; CDR3nt: TGTGCCAGCAGCAACGATGATTCCTTTACAATGAGCAGTATTGGTGAGCAGTTCTTC; CDR3aa: CASSNDDSFTMSSIGEQFF
abundance: few; len: 15; d_gene: TRBD1; v_gene: TRBV5-1; j_gene: TRBJ1-6; CDR3nt: TGCGCCAGCAGCTTGGGGACAGGGGATAATTCACCCCCCCACTTT; CDR3aa: CASSLGTGDNSPPHF
abundance: many; len: 13; d_gene: .; v_gene: TRBV29-1; j_gene: TRBJ2-1; CDR3nt: TGCAGCGTTGAAGTCTGGGCGGACAATGAGCAGTTCTTC; CDR3aa: CSVEVWADNEQFF
abundance: .; len: 14; d_gene: .; v_gene: TRBV10-3; j_gene: TRBJ2-1; CDR3nt: TGTGCCATCAACCCCTACGGGAGCCCCAATGAGCAGTTCTTC; CDR3aa: CAINPYGSPNEQFF
abundance: .; len: 13; d_gene: .; v_gene: TRBV6-4; j_gene: TRBJ2-1; CDR3nt: TGTGCCAGCAGGGACTCGGCCTACAATGAGCAGTTCTTC; CDR3aa: CASRDSAYNEQFF
abundance: .; len: 15; d_gene: .; v_gene: TRBV11-2; j_gene: TRBJ2-7; CDR3nt: TGTGCCAGCAGCTTAGATGGACTCGTCTCCTACGAGCAGTACTTC; CDR3aa: CASSLDGLVSYEQYF
abundance: .; len: 15; d_gene: TRBD1; v_gene: TRBV11-3; j_gene: TRBJ2-1; CDR3nt: TGTGCCAGCAGCTTTACCGGGACAGGGGGCAATGAGCAGTTCTTC; CDR3aa: CASSFTGTGGNEQFF
abundance: few; len: 17; d_gene: TRBD2; v_gene: TRBV5-1; j_gene: TRBJ2-1; CDR3nt: TGCGCCAGCAGCTTGATAGGGCGGGAGGGGACTGGGAGTGAGCAGTTCTTC; CDR3aa: CASSLIGREGTGSEQFF
abundance: .; len: 14; d_gene: .; v_gene: TRBV19; j_gene: TRBJ1-1; CDR3nt: TGTGCCAGTAGTGTTAAGGCTTTAAACACTGAAGCTTTCTTT; CDR3aa: CASSVKALNTEAFF
abundance: .; len: 16; d_gene: TRBD2; v_gene: TRBV5-1; j_gene: TRBJ2-3; CDR3nt: TGCGCCAGCAGCTTGGGACGGAGCGGGGGCACAGATATGCAGTATTTT; CDR3aa: CASSLGRSGGTDMQYF
abundance: many; len: 17; d_gene: .; v_gene: TRBV11-2; j_gene: TRBJ2-6; CDR3nt: TGTGCCAGCAGCTTACTTGGGGGGGCAGCTGGGGCCAACGTCCTGACTTTC; CDR3aa: CASSLLGGAAGANVLTF
abundance: .; len: 16; d_gene: .; v_gene: TRBV4-2; j_gene: TRBJ2-1; CDR3nt: TGTGCCAGCAGCCCACTCCTCGCGGGGAACTACAATGAGCAGTTCTTC; CDR3aa: CASSPLLAGNYNEQFF
abundance: many; len: 15; d_gene: TRBD1; v_gene: TRBV5-1; j_gene: TRBJ2-5; CDR3nt: TGCGCCAGCAGCCCTGACAGGGGGCGACGAGAGACCCAGTACTTC; CDR3aa: CASSPDRGRRETQYF
abundance: .; len: 15; d_gene: TRBD1; v_gene: TRBV5-1; j_gene: TRBJ2-7; CDR3nt: TGCGCCAGCAGTTGGGGACAGGGGAGCTCCTACGAGCAGTACTTC; CDR3aa: CASSWGQGSSYEQYF
abundance: many; len: 13; d_gene: .; v_gene: TRBV20-1; j_gene: TRBJ2-5; CDR3nt: TGCAGTGCCAGAGGGGGGGCAGGAGAGACCCAGTACTTC; CDR3aa: CSARGGAGETQYF
abundance: .; len: 17; d_gene: .; v_gene: TRBV12-3/TRBV12-4; j_gene: TRBJ1-2; CDR3nt: TGTGCCAGCATGGGTCAGGGAGGACCCCAAGCCAACTATGGCTACACCTTC; CDR3aa: CASMGQGGPQANYGYTF
abundance: many; len: 14; d_gene: TRBD1; v_gene: TRBV29-1; j_gene: TRBJ1-1; CDR3nt: TGCAGCGTTGGAACAGGGGGCGCGAGCACTGAAGCTTTCTTT; CDR3aa: CSVGTGGASTEAFF
abundance: .; len: 14; d_gene: .; v_gene: TRBV12-3/TRBV12-4; j_gene: TRBJ2-5; CDR3nt: TGTGCCAGCAGCGCCCGGACAGCCCGGGAGACCCAGTACTTC; CDR3aa: CASSARTARETQYF
abundance: .; len: 17; d_gene: TRBD1; v_gene: TRBV7-8; j_gene: TRBJ2-1; CDR3nt: TGTGCCAGCAGCTTAGTAGTGGGACAGGGGGCCGGAGGGGAGCAGTTCTTC; CDR3aa: CASSLVVGQGAGGEQFF
abundance: once; len: 14; d_gene: .; v_gene: TRBV5-1; j_gene: TRBJ2-7; CDR3nt: TGCACCAGCAGCTTGGTACCCGTAAGCAACAAGCAGTACTTC; CDR3aa: CTSSLVPVSNKQYF
abundance: .; len: 17; d_gene: .; v_gene: TRBV20-1; j_gene: TRBJ2-4; CDR3nt: TGCAGTGCTGTGACAGTTCTGGGGATTATGGCCAAAAACATTCAGTACTTC; CDR3aa: CSAVTVLGIMAKNIQYF
abundance: few; len: 16; d_gene: .; v_gene: TRBV28; j_gene: TRBJ1-5; CDR3nt: TGTGCCAGCAGCCCCCCACCCCTTGCGGACAATCAGCCCCAGCATTTT; CDR3aa: CASSPPPLADNQPQHF
abundance: few; len: 15; d_gene: TRBD1; v_gene: TRBV19; j_gene: TRBJ1-1; CDR3nt: TGTGCCAGTAGTGCCGGACAGGGGCTGAACACTGAAGCTTTCTTT; CDR3aa: CASSAGQGLNTEAFF
abundance: .; len: 14; d_gene: .; v_gene: TRBV5-1; j_gene: TRBJ1-1; CDR3nt: TGCGCCAGCAGCTTGGCAGGCGACCTCACTGAAGCTTTCTTT; CDR3aa: CASSLAGDLTEAFF